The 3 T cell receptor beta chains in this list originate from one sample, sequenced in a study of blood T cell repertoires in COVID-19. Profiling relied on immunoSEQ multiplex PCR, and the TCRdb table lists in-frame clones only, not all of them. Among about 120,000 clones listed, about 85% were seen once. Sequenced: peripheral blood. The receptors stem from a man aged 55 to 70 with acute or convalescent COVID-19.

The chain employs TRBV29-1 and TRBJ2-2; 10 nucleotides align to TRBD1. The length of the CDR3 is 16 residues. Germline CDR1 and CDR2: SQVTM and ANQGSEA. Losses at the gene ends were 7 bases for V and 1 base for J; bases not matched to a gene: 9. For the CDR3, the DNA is TGCAGCGCAGTTCGACAGGGGGCCCAGAACACCGGGGAGCTGTTTTTT. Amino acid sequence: CSAVRQGAQNTGELFF.

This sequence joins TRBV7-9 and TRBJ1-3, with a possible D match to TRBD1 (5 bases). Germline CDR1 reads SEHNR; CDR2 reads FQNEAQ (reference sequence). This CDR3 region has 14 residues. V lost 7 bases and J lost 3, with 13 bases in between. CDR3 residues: CASKEAGGGNTIYF. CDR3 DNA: TGTGCCAGCAAGGAGGCCGGGGGTGGAAACACCATATATTTT.

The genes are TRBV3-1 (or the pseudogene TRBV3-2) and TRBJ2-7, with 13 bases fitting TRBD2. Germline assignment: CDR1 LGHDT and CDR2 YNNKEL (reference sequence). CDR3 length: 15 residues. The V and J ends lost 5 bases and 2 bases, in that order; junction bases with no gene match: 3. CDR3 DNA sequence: TGTGCCAGCAGCGAGGGGACTAGCGGGGCCTACGAGCAGTACTTC. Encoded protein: CASSEGTSGAYEQYF.